This passage covers 11 T cell receptor beta chains from one sample sequenced in a study of blood T cell repertoires in COVID-19. The data were produced by immunoSEQ multiplex PCR, yet TCRdb's version contains in-frame clones alone and is incomplete. The sample shows about 150,000 clones, approximately 80% of them seen only once. The specimen sequenced was peripheral blood. These receptor sequences come from a woman aged 45-60 years with acute or convalescent COVID-19.

This chain's CDR3 is CASSYGLALTSYEQYF. The CDR3 nucleotides read TGTGCCAGCAGTTACGGGCTAGCGCTTACCTCCTACGAGCAGTACTTC. V and J are TRBV6-2 or TRBV6-3 and TRBJ2-7; possible D gene TRBD2, 6 bases. Germline CDR1 and CDR2: MNHEY and SVGEGT. The CDR3 runs to 16 residues. Trimming left V 2 bases short and J 0 bases short, with 14 bases between.

The CDR3 DNA sequence: TGCGCCAGCAGTGAGTTACACAGAAACTTGATCTACGAGCAGTACTTC. Translated, it gives CASSELHRNLIYEQYF. J is TRBJ2-7 and V is TRBV10-1; D call uncertain. Germline V lookup: CDR1 WNHNN, CDR2 SYGVQD (reference sequence). V shed 1 base and J shed 3 bases, with 16 bases lying between them. The CDR3 is 16 amino acids.

The chain is built from TRBV9 and TRBJ2-7, with TRBD1 as a possible D gene (6 bases). The CDR3 totals 15 residues. From germline, CDR1 is SGDLS and CDR2 YYNGEE. Trimming pared 0 bases from V and 1 base from J, leaving 11 bases between. The CDR3 reads CASSVATGRSYEQYF. In nucleotides, the CDR3 is TGTGCCAGCAGCGTAGCGACAGGTCGATCCTACGAGCAGTACTTC.

The V and J genes are TRBV29-1 and TRBJ1-2; D unclear. This CDR3 has 13 residues. V was pared by 1 base and J by 4 bases, with 10 bases between. Germline V lookup: CDR1 SQVTM, CDR2 ANQGSEA. DNA for the CDR3: TGCAGCGTTGAAGTCGCAGGACTCTATGGCTACACCTTC. Residues: CSVEVAGLYGYTF.

The CDR3 protein is CASSFKENGFGYTF. The CDR3 DNA is TGTGCCAGCAGCTTTAAGGAGAATGGGTTTGGCTACACCTTC. The rearrangement joins TRBV11-2 to TRBJ1-2; no clear D. CDR3 size: 14 residues. Deletions cut 3 bases from V and 7 bases from J, with 15 bases between. Germline-derived CDR1 and CDR2 are SGHAT and FQNNGV.

This clone was counted a few times. The V and J genes are TRBV10-3 and TRBJ1-1; 7 bases are a match to TRBD1. Per the germline V gene, CDR1 is ENHRY and CDR2 is SYGVKD. This CDR3 has 13 amino acids. The J segment lost 3 bases and the V segment lost 8 bases, leaving 6 bases of the junction unmatched. CDR3 loop: CAISLTGDTEAFF. Here the CDR3 DNA reads TGTGCCATCTCCCTAACAGGGGACACTGAAGCTTTCTTT.

The V gene is TRBV3-1 (or the pseudogene TRBV3-2), the J gene TRBJ2-1; D call uncertain. Between the trimmed V and J ends, which lost 0 bases and 8 bases, there was a span of 14 bases. This CDR3 is 15 amino acids long. Germline V gene data show CDR1 as LGHDT and CDR2 as YNNKEL (reference sequence). CDR3 DNA sequence: TGTGCCAGCAGCCAAGAGAGCGCTGGAAGCGATGAGCAGTTCTTC. This codes for CASSQESAGSDEQFF.

V is TRBV19 and J is TRBJ2-7; 10 bases fit TRBD1. Germline V gives CDR1 LNHDA, CDR2 SQIVND (reference sequence). V was clipped by 4 bases and J by 5 bases; unmatched bases: 5. The CDR3 totals 14 residues. CDR3 sequence reads: CASSTGTGENEQYF. CDR3 coding DNA: TGTGCCAGTAGTACTGGGACAGGGGAGAACGAGCAGTACTTC.

The rearrangement uses TRBV25-1 and TRBJ2-5; D not resolved. Germline V CDR1 and CDR2: MGHDK, SYGVNS. V was cut by 2 bases and J by 0 bases, with 10 bases left in between. The CDR3 contains 15 residues. The CDR3 region is CASSELESYQETQYF. The DNA for the CDR3 is TGTGCCAGCAGTGAACTAGAATCGTACCAAGAGACCCAGTACTTC. Based on the CDR3 plus reference TRBV25-1 and TRBJ2-5, the full variable domain is EADIYQTPRYLVIGTGKKITLECSQTMGHDKMYWYQQDPGMELHLIHYSYGVNSTEKGDLSSESTVSRIRTEHFPLTLESARPSHTSQYLCASSELESYQETQYFGPGTRLLVL.

The rearrangement links TRBV30 to TRBJ1-4; D not certain. Trimming pared 0 bases from V and 3 bases from J, leaving 11 bases between. Germline V lookup: CDR1 GTSNPN, CDR2 SVGIG (reference sequence). CDR3 length: 15 amino acids. The CDR3 DNA sequence: TGTGCCTGGAGTGTAAACATGGCAGCTAATGAAAAACTGTTTTTT. Its translation: CAWSVNMAANEKLFF.

The chain recombines TRBV12-3 or TRBV12-4 with TRBJ2-7; perhaps TRBD2 as D (5 bases). CDR3 length equals 12 residues. V was shortened by 2 bases and J by 3 bases, with 5 bases between the two germline ends. This CDR3 is CASSLRGYEQYF. The CDR3 DNA reads TGTGCCAGCAGTTTACGGGGCTACGAGCAGTACTTC.